This T cell receptor (beta chain) came from a study of tumor-infiltrating lymphocytes in localized non-small cell lung cancer. Libraries were prepared by immunoSEQ multiplex PCR; TCRdb keeps only in-frame clonotypes and omits some of them. The sample records around 6,500 clones, 74% being singletons. To note about this clone: What it binds is not known.

Germline V lookup: CDR1 SGHRS, CDR2 YFSETQ. The CDR3 is made up of 14 amino acids. Trimming pared 3 bases from V and 4 bases from J, leaving 10 bases between. Whole-study findings and limits: TCRbeta sequencing showed higher T cell infiltration in tumors than uninvolved lung.

The sequence came from a human donor with non-small cell lung cancer. V is TRBV5-1 and J is TRBJ2-2; D perhaps matches TRBD2 (5 bases). The material sequenced was uninvolved lung tissue not adjacent to the tumor. CDR3 amino acids: CASSYDRGTGELFF. In DNA form, the CDR3 reads TGCGCCAGCAGCTACGATCGGGGCACCGGGGAGCTGTTTTTT.